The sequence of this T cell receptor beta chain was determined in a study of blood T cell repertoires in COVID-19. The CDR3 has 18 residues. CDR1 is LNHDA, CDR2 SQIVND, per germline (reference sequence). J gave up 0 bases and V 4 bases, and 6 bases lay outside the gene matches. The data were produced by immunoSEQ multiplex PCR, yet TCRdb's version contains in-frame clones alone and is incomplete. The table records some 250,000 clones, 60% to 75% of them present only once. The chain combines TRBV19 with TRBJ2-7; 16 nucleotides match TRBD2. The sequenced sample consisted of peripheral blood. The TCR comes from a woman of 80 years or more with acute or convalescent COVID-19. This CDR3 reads CASSTGTSGRAYSYEQYF. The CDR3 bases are TGTGCCAGTAGTACCGGGACTAGCGGGAGGGCCTACTCCTACGAGCAGTACTTC.